The 17 T cell receptor beta chains below come from one sample, sequenced in a study of beta chain features in type 1 diabetes. The isolated RNA, all of it, was reverse transcribed, so expressed TCRB transcripts were what got sequenced. Assay: immunoSEQ multiplex PCR; the TCRdb copy retains only in-frame clones and omits some. This sample has around 290,000 clones, with around 7.3% found just once. Source material: central memory CD4+ T cells from blood. These receptors all come from a woman aged 18-29 years in good health.

This clone was seen a handful of times. V gene TRBV7-9 combines with J gene TRBJ2-2, with D perhaps matching TRBD2 (5 bases). The CDR3 loop spans 14 amino acids. V was clipped by 6 bases and J by 6 bases, with 14 bases between them. CDR1 and CDR2 (germline): SEHNR, FQNEAQ (reference sequence). The CDR3 is CASSLSGLAGELFF. The CDR3 nucleotides are TGTGCCAGCAGTTTAAGCGGCTTAGCCGGGGAGCTGTTTTTT.

This clone was recorded at least ten times. The V gene is TRBV28, the J gene TRBJ1-2; D possibly corresponds to TRBD1 (5 bases). With 5 bases removed from V and 8 bases from J, the gap between germline ends came to 21 bases. The CDR3 is made up of 15 amino acids. The germline CDR1 and CDR2 sequences are MDHEN and SYDVKM. CDR3 sequence (DNA): TGTGCCAGCAGTCCATCGGAACAGGCCCTCGCGGGCTACACCTTC. This sequence encodes CASSPSEQALAGYTF.

This clone is medium-sized (0.01 to 0.1%). The chain links TRBV7-3 to TRBJ2-7, with D perhaps TRBD2 (5 bases). The length of the CDR3 is 13 residues. CDR1 is SGHTA, CDR2 FQGTGA, per germline. V was trimmed by 3 bases and J by 6 bases, leaving 12 bases between them. The CDR3 nucleotides read TGTGCCAGCAGCTTCGGGGTGTCTAGCGAGCAGTACGTC. It encodes CASSFGVSSEQYV.

This clone was observed at least ten times. This chain joins TRBV27 and TRBJ1-5, with 7 bases aligning to TRBD1. The CDR3 has 19 amino acids. The trim removed 5 bases at V and 4 bases at J, leaving 20 bases unmatched. Germline CDR1 reads MNHEY; CDR2 reads SMNVEV (reference sequence). CDR3 sequence: CASSPTRTGRTLGNQPQHF. The DNA for the CDR3 is TGTGCCAGCAGTCCCACTCGGACAGGTCGAACTTTAGGGAATCAGCCCCAGCATTTT.

In this sample, this clone turned up many times. V usage is TRBV14 and J usage is TRBJ2-1, with 11 bases that match TRBD2. CDR3 size: 16 residues. V gave up 5 bases and J gave up 4 bases; unmatched junction bases: 7. Germline V gene data show CDR1 as SGHDN and CDR2 as FVKESK. The CDR3 spells CASSGGRLAGYNEQFF. The DNA for the CDR3 is TGTGCCAGCAGCGGAGGAAGACTAGCGGGGTACAATGAGCAGTTCTTC.

The sample holds many counts of this clone. The rearrangement joins TRBV19 to TRBJ2-1, with 7 bases that match TRBD2. CDR3 length: 15 amino acids. Germline CDR1 LNHDA, CDR2 SQIVND (reference sequence). Trimming at V came to 3 bases and at J to 12 bases, leaving 14 bases not matched to a gene. The CDR3 DNA follows: TGTGCCAGTAGTATCGTCGGGGGGAGTAGTTTAGGGCAGTTCTTC. Protein sequence: CASSIVGGSSLGQFF.

This clone was detected many times. The rearrangement uses TRBV7-9 and TRBJ2-5, with 7 bases matching TRBD2. The CDR3 loop spans 16 amino acids. Germline V CDR1 and CDR2: SEHNR, FQNEAQ (reference sequence). V lost 5 bases and J lost 2; bases outside the gene matches: 11. The CDR3 DNA is TGTGCCAGCAGCCACCCGTCTTTGCGGGGGCAAGAGACCCAGTACTTC. This gives the protein CASSHPSLRGQETQYF.

This clone was detected only a few times. CDR3 bases: TGCGCCAGCAGCCAAAAAACTCAGCGGGTTAATTTGAGGAATGAGCAGTTCTTC. It specifies CASSQKTQRVNLRNEQFF. This chain links TRBV4-1 with TRBJ2-1; D perhaps matches TRBD2 (6 bases). Germline V CDR1 and CDR2: MGHRA, YSYEKL. CDR3 length: 18 amino acids. V was trimmed by 2 bases and J by 7 bases, leaving 24 bases between them.

This clone showed up just a few times. This chain connects TRBV9 to TRBJ1-2; 8 bases fit TRBD1. After removal of 3 bases from V and 3 bases from J, the junction contained 4 bases not matched to a gene. Germline CDR1 and CDR2: SGDLS and YYNGEE. There are 14 residues in the CDR3. This CDR3 reads CASSGTGSDYGYTF. DNA of the CDR3: TGTGCCAGCAGCGGGACAGGGTCGGACTATGGCTACACCTTC.

Only a few counts were recorded for this clone. This chain joins TRBV6-5 and TRBJ2-7, with D possibly matching TRBD1 (6 bases). The V end was cut by 6 bases, the J end by 6 bases, with 15 bases between. Germline loops: CDR1 MNHEY, CDR2 SVGAGI. The CDR3 is made up of 13 amino acids. The CDR3 spells CASSPTGQSEQYV. Here the CDR3 DNA reads TGTGCCAGCAGCCCCACCGGACAGTCCGAGCAGTACGTC.

The V gene is TRBV7-3, the J gene TRBJ1-1; tentative D call: TRBD1 (5 bases). Trimming took off 11 bases at V and 3 bases at J, with 13 bases between the two ends. The CDR3 length is 12 residues. Germline V gene sequence: CDR1 SGHTA, CDR2 FQGTGA. The CDR3 loop is CASRVADTEAFF. The CDR3 nucleotides are TGTGCCTCCAGGGTTGCGGACACTGAAGCTTTCTTT.

In its sample, this clone was seen a few times. This rearrangement joins TRBV5-4 to TRBJ2-2; 7 bases are shared with TRBD1. This CDR3 spans 18 amino acids. The junction had 12 bases not matched to a gene; V was cut back by 1 base and J by 3 bases. From germline, CDR1 is SGHNT and CDR2 YYREEE (reference sequence). The CDR3 spells CASSLRVLTGSDTGELFF. CDR3 DNA: TGTGCCAGCAGCTTGCGAGTACTGACAGGGTCCGACACCGGGGAGCTGTTTTTT. The full variable domain, in which reference TRBV5-4 and TRBJ2-2 provide the parts outside the CDR3, is ETGVTQSPTHLIKTRGQQVTLRCSSQSGHNTVSWYQQALGQGPQFIFQYYREEENGRGNFPPRFSGLQFPNYSSELNVNALELDDSALYLCASSLRVLTGSDTGELFFGEGSRLTVL.

This clone appeared many times. Other DNA sequences from this sample encode an identical CDR3 as well. The chain couples TRBV6-5 to TRBJ2-3; perhaps TRBD2 as D (6 bases). In germline, CDR1 is MNHEY, CDR2 SVGAGI. This CDR3 has 14 amino acids. Trimming stripped 6 bases from V and 1 base from J, with 11 bases between. The CDR3 is CASSLGGGTDTQYF. The CDR3 nucleotides are TGTGCCAGCAGCCTCGGGGGAGGCACAGATACGCAGTATTTT.

The chain uses TRBV7-2 and TRBJ2-6; D unclear. The CDR3 extends over 16 amino acids. Germline CDR1 is SGHTA and CDR2 is FQGNSA. The V and J ends lost 4 bases and 2 bases respectively, with 12 bases between them. The CDR3 DNA is TGTGCCAGCAGCTCTCACGCCTTGGCTGGGGCCAACGTCCTGACTTTC. The encoded protein is CASSSHALAGANVLTF.

This clone was recorded a few times. An end of the junction does not agree with germline; a read error may underlie this. The CDR3 bases are TGTGCCAGCAGTATACCAGGGGTCGAGGAGCTGTTTTTT. Translation gives CASSIPGVEELFF. This rearrangement joins TRBV10-3 to TRBJ2-2; maybe TRBD1 (6 bases). This CDR3 region has 13 residues. Germline-derived CDR1 and CDR2 are ENHRY and SYGVKD.

J is TRBJ1-2 and V is TRBV5-1; 7 nucleotides agree with TRBD1. CDR1 is SGHRS, CDR2 YFSETQ, per germline. V lost 4 bases and J lost 6; bases outside the gene matches: 9. This CDR3 contains 14 residues. CDR3 sequence (DNA): TGCGCCAGCAGCCCTGACAGGGCATCGGATGGCTACACCTTC. Protein sequence: CASSPDRASDGYTF.

This clone has just a few counts. The genes are TRBV15 and TRBJ1-1, with D possibly TRBD1 on 5 matching bases. V was pared by 0 bases and J by 3 bases, with 14 bases between. From germline, CDR1 is LNHNV and CDR2 YYDKDF (reference sequence). The CDR3 extends over 16 amino acids. The DNA of the CDR3 is TGTGCCACCAGCAGAGATCGCGGGTCAGGGTACACTGAAGCTTTCTTT. Its protein product is CATSRDRGSGYTEAFF.